This T cell receptor (beta chain) comes out of a study of blood T cell repertoires in COVID-19. Study details: Acute and convalescent COVID-19 specimens originated in the United States, Italy and Spain. T cells, B-cell-depleted T cells, or PBMCs supplied cDNA or gDNA.

Study processing details: It was from reference gene primer amplification that nucleated cell counts were estimated. The table came from immunoSEQ multiplex PCR; TCRdb's copy has only in-frame clones and leaves some out. That table furnishes V, J and clone size, whereas the DNA furnished D and trimming. Among about 18,000 clones listed, more than 75% were seen once. This receptor was taken from a human donor in a cohort sampled during active COVID-19. Sequencing used peripheral blood.

The CDR3 loop is CASSPLAGEKYEQFF. The CDR3 DNA reads as TGTGCCAGCAGCCCCCTAGCGGGAGAGAAGTATGAGCAGTTCTTC. This chain joins TRBV9 and TRBJ2-1; 10 bases align to TRBD2. With V trimmed by 4 bases and J by 8 bases, 9 bases remained unmatched. The CDR3 extends over 15 amino acids. The germline V gene encodes CDR1 SGDLS and CDR2 YYNGEE.